These T cell receptor beta chains were read from a single sample in a study of T cell repertoires in cytomegalovirus infection. MiXCR was run by TCRdb on the reads, yielding one entry per CDR3 protein. The data show hundreds of thousands of distinct CDR3 sequences, 25% to 40% seen once. Sequenced: PBMCs. These receptors originate from a human donor in good health (CMV status not recorded). Some clones in this sample may be carry-over from other donors' samples. The CDR3 runs from the conserved cysteine through the conserved F or W. Each record gives: V gene, J gene, D gene, clone size, CDR3 DNA, CDR3 protein. A D gene is named only where the DNA matches it firmly. Clone size is stated in some rows and not others, as once, few, many or a class when expanded.

TRBV15,TRBJ1-2,NA,few,TGTGCCACCAGCAGAGATGGGAGAGAGAGGTATGGCTACACCTTC,CATSRDGRERYGYTF
TRBV4-1,TRBJ1-2,NA,many,TGCGCCAGCAGCCAAGAGTTCCAGTTCGGGTCAGGCTACACCTTC,CASSQEFQFGSGYTF
TRBV7-9,TRBJ2-5,TRBD2,many,TGTGCCAGCAGCATAGGACTAGCACAAGAGACCCAGTACTTC,CASSIGLAQETQYF
TRBV2,TRBJ1-1,NA,few,TGTGCCAGCAGTGCTGAGGGTCTGAACGCTGAAGCTTTCTTT,CASSAEGLNAEAFF
TRBV5-6,TRBJ2-3,TRBD2,NA,TGTGCCAGCAGCTCCTTCGTCCCGGGACTAGCGGAATCCACAGATACGCAGTATTTT,CASSSFVPGLAESTDTQYF
TRBV29-1,TRBJ2-6,NA,NA,TGCAGCGTTGAAGTTGGCTCTTGGGCCAACGTCCCGAATTTC,CSVEVGSWANVPNF
TRBV7-8,TRBJ1-3,NA,many,TGTGCCAGCAGCTTATTTAAGGGATTGGGAAACACCATATATTTT,CASSLFKGLGNTIYF
TRBV30,TRBJ2-5,NA,few,TGTGCCTGGAGTAGAGAGACCCAGTACTTC,CAWSRETQYF
TRBV4-1,TRBJ1-1,TRBD1,few,TGCGCCAGCAGCCAAGGCCAGGGGGCAAACACTGAAGCTTTCTTT,CASSQGQGANTEAFF
TRBV28,TRBJ1-4,TRBD1,few,TGTGCCAGCAGCCGACAGGGAGGACCGGAAAAACTGTTTTTT,CASSRQGGPEKLFF
TRBV6-5,TRBJ1-2,NA,few,TGTGCCAGCAGAATGACAGGAAACTATGGCTACACCTTC,CASRMTGNYGYTF
TRBV6-1,TRBJ2-7,NA,NA,TGTGCCAGCAGTGTACAGGGTTCGTCAGGCGAGCAGTACTTC,CASSVQGSSGEQYF
TRBV6-2/TRBV6-3,TRBJ1-1,NA,few,TGTGCCAGCAGTTACTCGCCAGGGAACACTGAAGCTTTCTTT,CASSYSPGNTEAFF
TRBV28,TRBJ2-4,TRBD1,few,TGTGCCAGTTATCCCTCGGGACAGGGGGCTACCAAAAACATTCAGTACTTC,CASYPSGQGATKNIQYF
TRBV7-8,TRBJ2-5,NA,many,TGTGCCAGCAGCTTCTCAGGCGAGACCCAGTACTTC,CASSFSGETQYF
TRBV19,TRBJ1-4,TRBD1,NA,TGTGCCAGTAGTTCCCGGACAGGCGATGAAAAACTGTTTTTT,CASSSRTGDEKLFF
TRBV5-1,TRBJ2-3,NA,few,TGCGCCAGCAGCCCAACGGGGTGGGGGCGCACAGATACGCAGTATTTT,CASSPTGWGRTDTQYF
TRBV7-2,TRBJ1-1,NA,many,TGTGCCAGCAGCTTTGAGGTGCGTACTGAAGCTTTCTTT,CASSFEVRTEAFF
TRBV3-1,TRBJ2-5,TRBD2,NA,TGTGCCAGCAGTACCGGCCGGGGGGGTAAAGAGACCCAGTACTTC,CASSTGRGGKETQYF
TRBV2,TRBJ1-6,TRBD1,NA,TGTGCCAGCAGGGAGACAGGGTCCAAAAATTCACCCCTCCACTTT,CASRETGSKNSPLHF
TRBV27,TRBJ1-5,NA,few,TGTGCCAGCAGTTCAGGGTTCGGCAATCAGCCCCAGCATTTT,CASSSGFGNQPQHF
TRBV7-2,TRBJ1-2,NA,many,TGTGCCAGCAGCTTAGACAGGATGGGCTACACCTTC,CASSLDRMGYTF
TRBV5-1,TRBJ1-1,NA,few,TGCGCCAGCAGCTTGGTATCGACAGACACTGAAGCTTTCTTT,CASSLVSTDTEAFF
TRBV12-3/TRBV12-4,TRBJ2-1,TRBD1,NA,TGTGCCAGTGGAAAGGGGACAGGGGGTAACAATCAGCAGTTCTTC,CASGKGTGGNNQQFF
TRBV7-2,TRBJ1-1,NA,many,TGTGCCAGCAGCTTGAGGCGGCCAGGCGGGACTCTCACTGAAGCTTTCTTT,CASSLRRPGGTLTEAFF
TRBV5-1,TRBJ2-1,NA,NA,TGCGCCAGCAGCTTGGGAGCACGGGATGAGCAGTTCTTC,CASSLGARDEQFF
TRBV12-3/TRBV12-4,TRBJ2-3,NA,many,TGTGCCAGCGGCCGGCGGGGTCAACCAGATACGCAGTATTTT,CASGRRGQPDTQYF
TRBV15,TRBJ2-3,TRBD2,few,TGTGCCACCAGACTGCGGGGGGGGGCAGGCACAGATACGCAGTATTTT,CATRLRGGAGTDTQYF
TRBV20-1,TRBJ2-3,TRBD2,few,TGCAGTGGTCGGTACGGCGGGGGGGTTACGCAGTATTTT,CSGRYGGGVTQYF
TRBV12-3/TRBV12-4,TRBJ2-2,TRBD2,NA,TGTGCCAGCAGTTTTGTCAGGGAGGGCACCGGGGAGCTGTTTTTT,CASSFVREGTGELFF
TRBV7-2,TRBJ2-7,TRBD1,many,TGTGCCAGCAGCTATCAGGGGGCCACCTCCTACGAGCAGTACTTC,CASSYQGATSYEQYF
TRBV7-2,TRBJ1-6,NA,many,TGTGCCAGCAGCTCGGCGACAGCGATTAATTCACCCCTCCACTTT,CASSSATAINSPLHF
TRBV5-1,TRBJ2-5,NA,NA,TGCGCCAGCAGCCAAACCCCTCCGTGGAGGGGCTGGGTCCAGTACTTC,CASSQTPPWRGWVQYF
TRBV30,TRBJ2-5,NA,few,TGTGCCTCAAGACGAGGGCCATCAAAGACCCAGTACTTC,CASRRGPSKTQYF